The 18 T cell receptor beta chains below come from one sample, sequenced in a study of CD4 and CD8 cells across lung adenocarcinoma regions. MiXCR, applied by TCRdb to the PCR reads, yields one record per CDR3 protein. The table lists 5,500 to 7,500 distinct CDR3 sequences, roughly 54% of them singletons. The material sequenced was CD8+ T cells from the center of a lung tumor. These receptor sequences come from a male donor with lung adenocarcinoma. The CD4 and CD8 labels of this study may be unreliable.

This clonotype was recorded once. This rearrangement joins TRBV6-1 to TRBJ2-4; possibly TRBD1 for D (6 bases). V lost 8 bases, J lost 4 bases, and 12 bases lay in between. Per germline, CDR1 MNHNS and CDR2 SASEGT. The CDR3 contains 13 residues. CDR3 nucleotide sequence: TGTGCCAGCGGGGACACAGATAAAAACATTCAGTACTTC. This codes for CASGDTDKNIQYF.

Details on this clonotype: One end of the junction does not line up with germline, which may come from a read error. The V and J genes are TRBV4-2 and TRBJ2-1, with no clear D. This CDR3 comprises 13 residues. Per the germline V gene, CDR1 is LGHNA and CDR2 is YNFKEQ. This CDR3 is CASSQDPIDEQLF. The CDR3 DNA reads as TGTGCCAGCAGCCAAGACCCAATAGATGAGCAGCTCTTC.

Judged by abundance, this clonotype is medium-sized. The chain employs TRBV6-1 and TRBJ2-4, with D unresolved. This CDR3 contains 15 residues. CDR1 is MNHNS, CDR2 SASEGT, per germline. V was pared by 7 bases and J by 0 bases, with 13 bases between. Here the CDR3 reads CASNPTQSAKNIQYF. The CDR3 DNA is TGTGCCAGCAATCCTACACAGTCAGCCAAAAACATTCAGTACTTC.

V is TRBV6-6 and J is TRBJ1-1; D is ambiguous. The CDR3 length is 15 residues. V gave up 0 bases and J gave up 7 bases, with 15 bases separating them. Germline CDR1 MNHNY, CDR2 SVGAGI (reference sequence). The CDR3 bases are TGTGCCAGCAGTTACTCAGGAGGAAATAAAATTGAAGCTTTCTTT. Encoded protein: CASSYSGGNKIEAFF.

This clonotype is deemed medium-sized. The chain links TRBV7-2 to TRBJ2-1; 8 positions match TRBD2. The J call may be wrong; the DNA end is better matched by TRBJ2-7. The length of the CDR3 is 14 residues. Germline V CDR1 and CDR2: SGHTA, FQGNSA. Written as DNA, the CDR3 is TGTGCCAGCAGACTGAGCGGGAGTAGTGGTGAGCAGTACTTC. This gives the protein CASRLSGSSGEQYF.

This clonotype was detected only a few times. CDR3 region: CASSRDLTKGSGANVLTF. CDR3 bases: TGCGCCAGCAGTCGGGACCTAACCAAGGGATCTGGGGCCAACGTCCTGACTTTC. This chain joins TRBV4-1 and TRBJ2-6; the D gene could be TRBD1 or TRBD2 (5 bases each). V was pared by 6 bases and J by 1 base, with 19 bases between. Germline CDR1 reads MGHRA; CDR2 reads YSYEKL. This CDR3 comprises 18 residues.

In regard to this clonotype: A read error may account for a junction end that differs from germline. The chain recombines TRBV27 with TRBJ2-1; D remains unclear. Germline V lookup: CDR1 MNHEY, CDR2 SMNVEV (reference sequence). The CDR3 spans 13 residues. CDR3 sequence: CASSSPGYNEELF. CDR3 nucleotides: TGTGCCAGCAGTTCCCCAGGATACAATGAGGAGTTATTT.

This clonotype has a handful of counts. The J gene is TRBJ2-1, the V gene TRBV6-1, with 7 nucleotides matching TRBD2. The CDR3 is 17 residues long. CDR1 and CDR2 (germline): MNHNS, SASEGT. After removal of 2 bases from V and 7 bases from J, the junction contained 14 bases not matched to a gene. The CDR3 DNA reads as TGTGCCAGCAGTGAAAGGGACCTCTCGACTAGCAGGAATGAGCAGTTCTTC. This translates into CASSERDLSTSRNEQFF.

Comments on this clonotype: Germline and junction disagree at one end, which may indicate a read error. The chain joins TRBV27 to TRBJ2-5, with TRBD2 identical over 7 bases. CDR3 size: 13 residues. The germline V gene has CDR1 MNHEY and CDR2 SMNVEV (reference sequence). CDR3: CASRGRGRKAQYF. CDR3 DNA: TGTGCCAGCAGGGGGAGGGGTCGGAAGGCCCAGTATTTC.

The chain's CDR3 is CASSPRTAFTGELFF. CDR3 DNA sequence: TGTGCCAGCAGTCCGAGGACAGCCTTCACCGGGGAGCTGTTTTTT. The chain carries TRBV12-3 or TRBV12-4 and TRBJ2-2; a possible D gene is TRBD1 (6 bases). The CDR3 runs to 15 residues. The ends were cut back, 5 bases at V and 4 bases at J, with 14 bases in the middle.

There are a few counts of this clonotype. The chain carries TRBV5-1 and TRBJ2-5; possibly TRBD1 or TRBD2 for D (6 bases each). CDR3 length equals 14 residues. Trimming removed 7 bases at V and 3 bases at J, with 16 bases between. From germline, CDR1 is SGHRS and CDR2 YFSETQ. The chain's CDR3 is CASWRGGGEETQYF. In DNA, the CDR3 is TGCGCCAGCTGGCGTGGAGGGGGAGAAGAGACCCAGTACTTC.

V and J are TRBV10-3 and TRBJ2-5, with D perhaps TRBD1 or TRBD2 (6 bases each). CDR1 and CDR2 (germline): ENHRY, SYGVKD. The CDR3 has 15 residues. Between the trimmed V and J ends, which lost 11 bases and 0 bases, there was a span of 19 bases. This CDR3 is CAGGSGGRDQETQYF. CDR3 nucleotide sequence: TGTGCCGGGGGGTCCGGGGGCCGGGACCAAGAGACCCAGTACTTC.

The chain has TRBV6-4 and TRBJ2-4, with 8 positions matching TRBD2. CDR1 and CDR2 from the germline V gene are MRHNA and SNTAGT. The CDR3 length is 15 residues. J gave up 3 bases and V 8 bases, and 9 bases lay outside the gene matches. The CDR3 region is CASRSGTRGKNIQYF. The CDR3 coding sequence is TGTGCCAGCCGGTCGGGGACTAGAGGCAAAAACATTCAGTACTTC.

The chain combines TRBV6-5 with TRBJ2-3; the D gene is possibly TRBD2 (7 bases). Trimming removed 4 bases from V and 1 base from J, with 12 bases in between. Germline V gives CDR1 MNHEY, CDR2 SVGAGI. This CDR3 is 15 amino acids long. The CDR3 here is CASSWTGGRTDTQYF. The CDR3 DNA is TGTGCCAGCAGTTGGACGGGGGGCCGCACAGATACGCAGTATTTT.

This clonotype was recorded many times. This chain uses TRBV10-1 with TRBJ2-3, with 13 bases matching TRBD2. The CDR3 consists of 16 residues. The germline V gene has CDR1 WNHNN and CDR2 SYGVQD (reference sequence). With 6 bases clipped from V and 2 bases from J, the junction kept 5 bases outside the gene matches. In DNA form, the CDR3 reads TGCGCCAGCAGAGACGGGACTAGCGGGACCACAGATACGCAGTATTTT. Its protein is CASRDGTSGTTDTQYF.

By frequency in the sample, this clonotype is large. The genes are TRBV10-2 and TRBJ2-3, with D hard to call. Germline V CDR1 and CDR2: WSHSY, SAAADI. V was shortened by 6 bases and J by 6 bases, with 10 bases between the two germline ends. This CDR3 is built from 12 residues. DNA for the CDR3: TGCGCCAGCAGGGACCGAATGGATACGCAGTATTTT. Translation gives CASRDRMDTQYF.

Comments on this clonotype: Its ends do not fully match the called genes, so a read error is possible. The genes are TRBV4-1 and TRBJ2-1; 8 bases agree with TRBD2. The CDR3 spans 16 residues. Germline loops: CDR1 MGHRA, CDR2 YSYEKL. The CDR3 DNA reads as TGCGCCAGCAGCCAAGCTTGGCGGGAGGCCTCAAATGAGCAGTTTTTT. Encoded protein: CASSQAWREASNEQFF.

This clonotype was seen more than once but under ten times. The chain uses TRBV11-1 and TRBJ2-1; TRBD1 matches at 7 bases. Trimming cost V 0 bases and J 0 bases; bases outside gene matches: 2. Per germline, CDR1 SGHAT and CDR2 FQDESV (reference sequence). This CDR3 spans 16 amino acids. The CDR3 protein is CASSLAGTVSYNEQFF. In DNA form, the CDR3 reads TGTGCCAGCAGCTTAGCGGGGACAGTCTCCTACAATGAGCAGTTCTTC.